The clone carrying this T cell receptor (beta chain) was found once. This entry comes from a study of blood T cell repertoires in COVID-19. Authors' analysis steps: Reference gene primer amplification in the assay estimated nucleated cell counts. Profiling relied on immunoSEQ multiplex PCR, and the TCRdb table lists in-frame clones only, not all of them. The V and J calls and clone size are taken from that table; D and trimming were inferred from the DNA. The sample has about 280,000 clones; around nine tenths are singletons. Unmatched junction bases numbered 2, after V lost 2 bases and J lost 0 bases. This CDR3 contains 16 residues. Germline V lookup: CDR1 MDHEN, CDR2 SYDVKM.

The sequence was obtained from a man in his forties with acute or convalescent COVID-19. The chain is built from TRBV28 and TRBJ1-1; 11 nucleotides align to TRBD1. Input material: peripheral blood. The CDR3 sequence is CASSLRTGGMNTEAFF. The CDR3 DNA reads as TGTGCCAGCAGTTTACGGACAGGGGGCATGAACACTGAAGCTTTCTTT.